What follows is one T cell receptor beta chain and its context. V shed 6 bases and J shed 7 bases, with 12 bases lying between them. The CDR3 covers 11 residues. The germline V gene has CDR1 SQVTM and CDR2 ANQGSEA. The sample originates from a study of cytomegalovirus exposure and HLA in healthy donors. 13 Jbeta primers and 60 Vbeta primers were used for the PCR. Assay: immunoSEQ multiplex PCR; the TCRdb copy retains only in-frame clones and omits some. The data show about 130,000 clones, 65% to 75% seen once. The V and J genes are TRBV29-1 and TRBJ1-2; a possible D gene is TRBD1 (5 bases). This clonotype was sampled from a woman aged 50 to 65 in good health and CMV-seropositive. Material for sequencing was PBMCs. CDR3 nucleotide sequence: TGCAGCGTGGGGGGTAAAAGTGGCTACACCTTC. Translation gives CSVGGKSGYTF.